The 16 T cell receptor beta chains reported below all come from one sample, sequenced in a study of human T cells and chemical hapten exposure (dated by TCRdb to about 2021). The sample's time point label, decoded: patch test 2, 6 weeks after DPC sensitization. The treatment or condition label here, explained by the study, means: therapeutic diphenylcyclopropenone sensitization with weekly scalp DPC. Library method: RACE. Data came from a NextSeq 500. TCRdb applied fastp at Q25 and MiXCR to the public reads, then kept only in-frame beta chains. Entries are consolidated by CDR3 protein sequence, retaining the most common genes and DNA. Counted in this sample were about 96,000 distinct CDR3 sequences; about 9.3% of them appeared once. Together, the top ten hold around 2% of the sample. The sequencing here drew on whole blood, taken in connection with sensitization to the hapten diphenylcyclopropenone (DPC). The receptors shown here come from a woman aged 40-49 years with alopecia areata. Some clones in this sample may be carry-over from other donors' samples.

This clonotype was seen more than once but under ten times. V gene TRBV5-5 combines with J gene TRBJ1-5; TRBD1 agrees at 10 bases. The ends lost 1 base at V and 5 bases at J; junction bases unmatched: 6. Germline lookup yields CDR1 SGHKS and CDR2 YYEKEE (reference sequence). The CDR3 runs to 16 residues. CDR3 residues: CASSLSPGTGDQPQHF. In nucleotides, the CDR3 is TGTGCCAGCAGCTTGAGTCCGGGGACAGGGGATCAGCCCCAGCATTTT.

This clonotype was observed a handful of times. V and J are TRBV3-1 and TRBJ2-1, with D unclear. Deletions cut 4 bases from V and 0 bases from J, with 19 bases between. From germline, CDR1 is LGHDT and CDR2 YNNKEL (reference sequence). The length of the CDR3 is 18 residues. CDR3 residues: CASSPSPDGTFSYNEQFF. The CDR3 DNA follows: TGTGCCAGCAGCCCCTCCCCCGACGGAACCTTCTCCTACAATGAGCAGTTCTTC.

This clonotype was detected ten times or more. The chain combines TRBV29-1 with TRBJ2-1, with D perhaps matching TRBD2 (6 bases). V lost 8 bases to trimming and J lost 10 bases, with 12 bases between them. Germline lookup yields CDR1 SQVTM and CDR2 ANQGSEA. This CDR3 spans 10 amino acids. CDR3: CSSFSGEQFF. Here the CDR3 DNA reads TGCAGCAGTTTTAGCGGAGAGCAGTTCTTC.

This clonotype was counted ten times or more. This chain joins TRBV27 and TRBJ2-1, with a possible D match to TRBD1 (5 bases). V was clipped by 5 bases and J by 4 bases, with 15 bases between them. Germline loops: CDR1 MNHEY, CDR2 SMNVEV (reference sequence). The CDR3 contains 15 residues. CDR3 sequence (DNA): TGTGCCAGCAGTAGGGTTCAGGGCCGTTACAATGAGCAGTTCTTC. The encoded protein is CASSRVQGRYNEQFF.

In its sample, this clonotype was seen many times. V and J are TRBV3-1 and TRBJ2-3; D not certain. Trimming took off 5 bases at V and 3 bases at J, with 15 bases between the two ends. Germline CDR1 reads LGHDT; CDR2 reads YNNKEL (reference sequence). The CDR3 contains 15 residues. The CDR3 DNA reads TGTGCCAGCAGCGCCCGAATAGGAAGAACAGATACGCAGTATTTT. Translated, it gives CASSARIGRTDTQYF.

The chain links TRBV28 to TRBJ2-7; D gene uncertain. The CDR3 covers 12 residues. CDR1 is MDHEN and CDR2 is SYDVKM in the germline V gene. V lost 7 bases, J lost 1 base, and 8 bases lay in between. CDR3 DNA: TGTGCCAGCATGGGCCAGTCCTACGAGCAGTACTTC. Its translation is CASMGQSYEQYF.

This clonotype was seen many times. CDR3 DNA sequence: TGCAGTGCTAGAGATCACCCCGGAGACAGGTTAGGGTCCTACGAGCAGTACTTC. It yields the protein CSARDHPGDRLGSYEQYF. The gene calls are TRBV20-1 and TRBJ2-7; D is perhaps TRBD1 (6 bases). The CDR3 spans 18 residues. Trimming stripped 0 bases from V and 1 base from J, with 22 bases between. Germline loops: CDR1 DFQATT, CDR2 SNEGSKA (reference sequence).

This clonotype was seen more than once but under ten times. The V and J genes are TRBV4-2 and TRBJ2-7, with D possibly being TRBD1 or TRBD2 (5 bases each). CDR3 length: 14 amino acids. V was shortened by 4 bases and J by 0 bases, with 10 bases between the two germline ends. Germline assignment: CDR1 LGHNA and CDR2 YNFKEQ. This CDR3 reads CASSPRAGSYEQYF. CDR3 coding DNA: TGTGCCAGCAGCCCCAGGGCGGGCTCCTACGAGCAGTACTTC.

Ten or more counts support this clonotype. This sequence joins TRBV29-1 and TRBJ2-7; D is unresolved. Germline assignment: CDR1 SQVTM and CDR2 ANQGSEA. The CDR3 runs to 13 residues. The V gene lost 5 bases and the J gene lost 3 bases, with 14 bases spanning the gap. CDR3 protein: CSVQENVYYEQYF. The CDR3 DNA is TGCAGCGTTCAGGAAAACGTCTACTACGAGCAGTACTTC.

This clonotype showed up many times. V is TRBV7-9 and J is TRBJ2-3, with unresolved D. CDR1 and CDR2 from the germline V gene are SEHNR and FQNEAQ (reference sequence). Trimming removed 7 bases from V and 4 bases from J, with 9 bases in between. The CDR3 length is 12 residues. The CDR3 DNA reads TGTGCCAGCAAGCCAAGTGCAGATACGCAGTATTTT. As protein: CASKPSADTQYF. The complete variable domain, with remaining parts taken from reference TRBV7-9 and TRBJ2-3, reads DTGVSQNPRHKITKRGQNVTFRCDPISEHNRLYWYRQTLGQGPEFLTYFQNEAQLEKSRLLSDRFSAERPKGSFSTLEIQRTEQGDSAMYLCASKPSADTQYFGPGTRLTVL.

This clonotype has at least ten counts. The chain is built from TRBV27 and TRBJ2-2; the D is unclear. Germline loops: CDR1 MNHEY, CDR2 SMNVEV (reference sequence). The CDR3 runs to 14 residues. V was shortened by 6 bases and J by 7 bases, with 15 bases between the two germline ends. The CDR3 spells CASSPGWSGGELFF. The CDR3 bases are TGTGCCAGCAGCCCCGGGTGGTCTGGCGGGGAGCTGTTTTTT.

This clonotype was seen repeatedly, ten times or more. The chain has TRBV7-2 and TRBJ2-5; D is tentatively TRBD1 or TRBD2 (5 bases each). The CDR3 has 15 amino acids. CDR1 and CDR2 (germline): SGHTA, FQGNSA. Trimming took 6 bases from V and 1 from J, leaving 15 bases between them. The CDR3 region is CASRPTGTAQETQYF. CDR3 DNA: TGTGCCAGCAGGCCGACGGGGACGGCCCAAGAGACCCAGTACTTC.

J is TRBJ1-5 and V is TRBV6-2 or TRBV6-3, with 7 positions matching TRBD1. CDR3 length: 19 amino acids. The V segment lost 8 bases and the J segment 1 base; nucleotides outside the gene matches: 20. Germline assignment: CDR1 MNHEY and CDR2 SVGEGT. The CDR3 DNA follows: TGTGCCAGCGCCTGGTTTACAGGGGCTGGAGTATTGAGCAATCAGCCCCAGCATTTT. Its protein product is CASAWFTGAGVLSNQPQHF.

This clonotype appeared many times. One end of the junction fails to match germline, which may point to a read error. This chain links TRBV7-7 with TRBJ2-5; TRBD2 might be the D (6 bases). The germline CDR1 and CDR2 sequences are SSHAT and FNYEAQ (reference sequence). This CDR3 spans 14 amino acids. The CDR3 loop reads CASSLLATQETQYF. The CDR3 region has the DNA TGTGCTAGCAGCCTACTAGCAACCCAAGAGACCCAGTACTTC.

The rearrangement links TRBV10-3 to TRBJ2-5; a weak D match, TRBD2 (6 bases). This CDR3 contains 14 residues. CDR1 is ENHRY and CDR2 is SYGVKD in the germline V gene. V was pared by 6 bases and J by 2 bases, with 13 bases between. CDR3 sequence: CAIREAGEQETQYF. DNA of the CDR3: TGTGCCATCAGGGAAGCGGGTGAACAAGAGACCCAGTACTTC.

This clonotype was found many times. The genes are TRBV29-1 and TRBJ2-7; possible D gene TRBD1, 6 bases. Per germline, CDR1 SQVTM and CDR2 ANQGSEA. Trimming shortened V by 6 bases and J by 4 bases, and 16 bases separated the two germline ends. The CDR3 is 13 residues long. CDR3 bases: TGCAGCGTCTGGGGACAATCCAGTTACGAGCAGTACTTC. Its protein product is CSVWGQSSYEQYF.